This passage covers 4 T cell receptor beta chains from one sample sequenced in a study of cytomegalovirus exposure and HLA in healthy donors. The PCR made use of 60 Vbeta and 13 Jbeta primers. Clones were read by immunoSEQ multiplex PCR, and TCRdb kept only the in-frame ones, dropping some. The sample has 85,000 to 120,000 clones, around 80% seen once. The sample was PBMCs. These receptors originate from a man aged 55-75 years in good health and CMV-seronegative.

The chain has TRBV5-1 and TRBJ2-5, with D perhaps matching TRBD2 (5 bases). Germline V gene lookup returns CDR1 SGHRS and CDR2 YFSETQ. The CDR3 is 15 residues long. Trimming shortened V by 0 bases and J by 8 bases, and 17 bases separated the two germline ends. CDR3 region: CASSLVDSNEETQYF. DNA for the CDR3: TGCGCCAGCAGCTTGGTGGACTCCAACGAGGAAACCCAGTACTTC.

This clone was seen just once. The chain is built from TRBV4-1 and TRBJ2-1; D unclear. The V end was cut by 0 bases, the J end by 2 bases, with 2 bases between. CDR1 and CDR2 (germline): MGHRA, YSYEKL. The CDR3 contains 13 residues. Here the CDR3 reads CASSQDTYNEQFF. In DNA form, the CDR3 reads TGCGCCAGCAGCCAAGACACCTACAATGAGCAGTTCTTC.

This chain links TRBV11-2 with TRBJ2-1; 12 nucleotides line up with TRBD2. Trimming cost V 1 base and J 0 bases; bases outside gene matches: 7. The CDR3 totals 19 residues. Looked up from germline, CDR1 is SGHAT and CDR2 is FQNNGV. The DNA of the CDR3 is TGTGCCAGCAGCTTAGGGGGACTAGCGGGCCCCAGCTCCTACAATGAGCAGTTCTTC. As protein: CASSLGGLAGPSSYNEQFF.

This chain links TRBV4-3 with TRBJ2-1; 11 bases match TRBD2. Trimming took 3 bases from V and 6 from J; bases not matched to a gene: 4. The V gene's germline CDR1 is LGHNA and CDR2 YSLEER. The CDR3 totals 15 residues. The CDR3 nucleotides read TGCGCCAGCAGCCACGGGACTAGCGGTTCCAATGAGCAGTTCTTC. Amino acid sequence: CASSHGTSGSNEQFF.